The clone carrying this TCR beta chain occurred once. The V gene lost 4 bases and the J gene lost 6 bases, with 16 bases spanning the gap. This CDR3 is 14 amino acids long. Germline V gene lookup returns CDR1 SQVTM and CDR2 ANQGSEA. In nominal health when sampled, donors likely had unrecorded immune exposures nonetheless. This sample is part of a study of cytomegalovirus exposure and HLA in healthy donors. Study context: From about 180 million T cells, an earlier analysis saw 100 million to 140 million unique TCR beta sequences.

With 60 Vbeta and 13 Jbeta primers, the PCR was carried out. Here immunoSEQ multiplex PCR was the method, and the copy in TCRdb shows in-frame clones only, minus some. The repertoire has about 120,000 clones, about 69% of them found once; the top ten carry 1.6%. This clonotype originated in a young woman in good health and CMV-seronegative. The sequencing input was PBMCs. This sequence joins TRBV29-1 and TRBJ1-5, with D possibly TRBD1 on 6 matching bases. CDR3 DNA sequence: TGCAGCGTTGTTTGGGCAGGGGTGCCTCAGCCCCAGCATTTT. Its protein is CSVVWAGVPQPQHF.